A selection of T cell receptor beta chains follows, all from one sample in a study of blood T cell repertoires in COVID-19. This table comes from immunoSEQ multiplex PCR, and its TCRdb copy is limited to in-frame clones, with some not included. Counted here are fewer than 45,000 clones, roughly three quarters occurring once; the ten biggest clones make up roughly 19%. Sample: peripheral blood. These receptors were taken from a man aged 65 to 85 with acute or convalescent COVID-19. The CDR3 runs from the conserved cysteine through the conserved F or W. Fields, in order: clone size, D gene, J gene, V gene, CDR3 protein, CDR3 DNA. The D gene is left open where the match is weak. Part of the rows lack a size; the others show once, few, many or a class for expanded clones.

clone_size: -
d_call: -
j_call: TRBJ2-7
v_call: TRBV5-1
cdr3_aa: CASSLGLTGLDYEQYF
cdr3_nt: TGCGCCAGCAGCTTGGGCCTAACAGGGTTGGACTACGAGCAGTACTTC

clone_size: many
d_call: -
j_call: TRBJ1-2
v_call: TRBV29-1
cdr3_aa: CSVLTDFNYGYTF
cdr3_nt: TGCAGCGTGTTGACAGACTTCAACTATGGCTACACCTTC

clone_size: -
d_call: TRBD1
j_call: TRBJ1-1
v_call: TRBV4-2
cdr3_aa: CASSQGTHRDRVNEAFF
cdr3_nt: TGTGCCAGCAGCCAAGGAACCCACCGGGACAGGGTTAATGAAGCTTTCTTT

clone_size: -
d_call: -
j_call: TRBJ2-1
v_call: TRBV18
cdr3_aa: CASSLTTVEQFF
cdr3_nt: TGTGCCAGCTCACTCACTACCGTCGAGCAGTTCTTC

clone_size: -
d_call: -
j_call: TRBJ1-2
v_call: TRBV19
cdr3_aa: CATTGGQLNYGYTF
cdr3_nt: TGTGCCACAACTGGGGGCCAACTAAACTATGGCTACACCTTC

clone_size: -
d_call: -
j_call: TRBJ2-5
v_call: TRBV5-4
cdr3_aa: CASSLEREQTQYF
cdr3_nt: TGTGCCAGCAGCTTGGAGAGGGAGCAGACCCAGTACTTC

clone_size: -
d_call: TRBD2
j_call: TRBJ2-1
v_call: TRBV7-3
cdr3_aa: CASSQPLTSGGKSYNEQFF
cdr3_nt: TGTGCCAGCAGCCAACCTCTTACTAGCGGGGGGAAGTCCTACAATGAGCAGTTCTTC

clone_size: -
d_call: TRBD1
j_call: TRBJ1-1
v_call: TRBV7-2
cdr3_aa: CASSSKAGGGGEAFF
cdr3_nt: TGTGCCAGCAGCTCGAAAGCAGGGGGCGGAGGTGAAGCTTTCTTT

clone_size: -
d_call: -
j_call: TRBJ2-1
v_call: TRBV28
cdr3_aa: CASTAWTENNEQFF
cdr3_nt: TGTGCCAGCACCGCCTGGACAGAAAACAATGAGCAGTTCTTC

clone_size: few
d_call: -
j_call: TRBJ1-6
v_call: TRBV11-2
cdr3_aa: CASSLPGNSPLHF
cdr3_nt: TGTGCCAGCAGCCTGCCCGGTAATTCACCCCTCCACTTT

clone_size: -
d_call: -
j_call: TRBJ1-5
v_call: TRBV6-5
cdr3_aa: CASSSRDQPQHF
cdr3_nt: TGTGCCAGCAGTTCCCGAGATCAGCCCCAGCATTTT

clone_size: -
d_call: TRBD1
j_call: TRBJ1-1
v_call: TRBV19
cdr3_aa: CASRQTGGITEAFF
cdr3_nt: TGTGCCAGTAGGCAAACAGGGGGCATAACTGAAGCTTTCTTT

clone_size: -
d_call: TRBD1
j_call: TRBJ2-2
v_call: TRBV4-2
cdr3_aa: CASSKGWIRQGYTGELFF
cdr3_nt: TGTGCCAGCAGCAAAGGTTGGATTCGACAGGGATACACCGGGGAGCTGTTTTTT

clone_size: once
d_call: -
j_call: TRBJ2-1
v_call: TRBV11-2
cdr3_aa: CASSLFTGNHEQFF
cdr3_nt: TGTGCCAGCAGCTTATTTACAGGGAACCATGAGCAGTTCTTC

clone_size: -
d_call: -
j_call: TRBJ2-3
v_call: TRBV7-3
cdr3_aa: CASSLTVRDTQYF
cdr3_nt: TGTGCCAGCAGCTTAACTGTTCGAGATACGCAGTATTTT

clone_size: -
d_call: TRBD1
j_call: TRBJ2-7
v_call: TRBV6-5
cdr3_aa: CASSYSTGGAYEQYF
cdr3_nt: TGTGCCAGCAGTTACTCGACAGGGGGAGCCTACGAGCAGTACTTC

clone_size: -
d_call: -
j_call: TRBJ1-1
v_call: TRBV18
cdr3_aa: CASSPQGGNTEAFF
cdr3_nt: TGTGCCAGCTCACCACAGGGAGGGAACACTGAAGCTTTCTTT

clone_size: -
d_call: -
j_call: TRBJ1-2
v_call: TRBV27
cdr3_aa: CASSLHAQVTSNYGYTF
cdr3_nt: TGTGCCAGCAGTTTACACGCACAGGTGACTTCTAACTATGGCTACACCTTC

clone_size: -
d_call: TRBD1
j_call: TRBJ1-6
v_call: TRBV25-1
cdr3_aa: CASSLGTGGGNSPLHF
cdr3_nt: TGTGCCAGCAGCCTGGGGACAGGGGGAGGTAATTCACCCCTCCACTTT

clone_size: -
d_call: -
j_call: TRBJ1-5
v_call: TRBV5-3
cdr3_aa: CARSRARGSGNQPQHF
cdr3_nt: TGTGCCAGAAGCAGGGCCAGGGGCAGTGGCAATCAGCCCCAGCATTTT

clone_size: -
d_call: TRBD1
j_call: TRBJ1-6
v_call: TRBV19
cdr3_aa: CASSIAGDRALSPLHF
cdr3_nt: TGTGCCAGTAGTATAGCCGGGGACAGGGCTCTTTCACCCCTCCACTTT

clone_size: once
d_call: -
j_call: TRBJ1-6
v_call: TRBV30
cdr3_aa: CAWSFLVRDNSPLHF
cdr3_nt: TGTGCCTGGAGTTTTTTAGTGAGGGATAATTCACCCCTCCACTTT

clone_size: few
d_call: -
j_call: TRBJ1-1
v_call: TRBV6-5
cdr3_aa: CASSSPRVNTEAFF
cdr3_nt: TGTGCCAGCAGTTCCCCGAGAGTGAACACTGAAGCTTTCTTT

clone_size: few
d_call: TRBD2
j_call: TRBJ2-1
v_call: TRBV5-4
cdr3_aa: CASSLPSGGAQQFF
cdr3_nt: TGTGCCAGCAGCTTGCCTAGCGGGGGGGCTCAGCAGTTCTTC

clone_size: -
d_call: TRBD1
j_call: TRBJ1-1
v_call: TRBV6-2/TRBV6-3
cdr3_aa: CASSFSTGEGWTEAFF
cdr3_nt: TGTGCCAGCAGCTTCTCGACAGGGGAGGGCTGGACTGAAGCTTTCTTT

clone_size: -
d_call: -
j_call: TRBJ1-3
v_call: TRBV6-5
cdr3_aa: CASTRQGNTIYF
cdr3_nt: TGTGCCAGCACCAGACAGGGAAACACCATATATTTT